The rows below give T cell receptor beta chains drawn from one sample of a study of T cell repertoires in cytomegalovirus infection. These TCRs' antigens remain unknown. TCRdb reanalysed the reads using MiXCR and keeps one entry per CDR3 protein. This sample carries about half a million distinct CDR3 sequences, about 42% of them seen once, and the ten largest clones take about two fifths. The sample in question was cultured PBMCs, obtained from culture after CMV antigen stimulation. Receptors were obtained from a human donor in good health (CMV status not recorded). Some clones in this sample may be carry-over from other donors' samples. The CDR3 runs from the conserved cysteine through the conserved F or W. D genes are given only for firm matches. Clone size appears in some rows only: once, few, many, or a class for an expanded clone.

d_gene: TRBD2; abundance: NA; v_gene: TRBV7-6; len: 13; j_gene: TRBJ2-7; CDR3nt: TGTGCCAGCAGCTCTAGCGGGAGCCACGAGCAGTACTTC; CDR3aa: CASSSSGSHEQYF
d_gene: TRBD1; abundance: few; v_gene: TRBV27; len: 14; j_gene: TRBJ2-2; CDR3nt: TGTGCCAGCAGTTTATCACAGGGGGCCGGGGAGCTGTTTTTT; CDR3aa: CASSLSQGAGELFF
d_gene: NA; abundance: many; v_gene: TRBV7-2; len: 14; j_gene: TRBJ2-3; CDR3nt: TGTGCCAGCAGCTTAGCGGTCAGCACAGATACGCAGTATTTT; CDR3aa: CASSLAVSTDTQYF
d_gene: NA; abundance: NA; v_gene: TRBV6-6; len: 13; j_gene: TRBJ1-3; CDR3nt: TGTGCCAGCAGCACGGCGACGGGAAACACCATATATTTT; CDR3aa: CASSTATGNTIYF
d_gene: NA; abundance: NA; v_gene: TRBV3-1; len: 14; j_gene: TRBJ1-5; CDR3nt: TGTACCAGCAGCCAACGGGGAAGCAATCAGCCCCAGCATTTT; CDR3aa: CTSSQRGSNQPQHF
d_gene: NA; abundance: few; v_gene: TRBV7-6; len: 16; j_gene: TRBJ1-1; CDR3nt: TGTGCCAGCAGCCTGCCGACAGTGGGGTTGAACACTGAAGCTTTCTTT; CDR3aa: CASSLPTVGLNTEAFF
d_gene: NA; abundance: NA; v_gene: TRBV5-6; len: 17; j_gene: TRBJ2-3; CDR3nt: TGTGCCAGCAGCTTGTTCGCGGCGGGAAATAGCACAGATACGCAGTATTTT; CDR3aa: CASSLFAAGNSTDTQYF
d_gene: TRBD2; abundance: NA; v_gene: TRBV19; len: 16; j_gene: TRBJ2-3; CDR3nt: TGTGCCAGTAGCAAACCACTAGCGGGACCGACAGATACGCAGTATTTT; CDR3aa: CASSKPLAGPTDTQYF
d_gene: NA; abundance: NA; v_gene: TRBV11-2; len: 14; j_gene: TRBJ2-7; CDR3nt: TGTGCCAGCAGCTTAGAGCGGCCCTCCTACGAGCAGTACTTC; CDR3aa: CASSLERPSYEQYF
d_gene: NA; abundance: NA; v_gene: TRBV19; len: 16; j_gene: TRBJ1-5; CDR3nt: TGTGCCAGTAGTATAAGGGCCACGGTTGGGAATCAGCCCCAGCATTTT; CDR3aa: CASSIRATVGNQPQHF
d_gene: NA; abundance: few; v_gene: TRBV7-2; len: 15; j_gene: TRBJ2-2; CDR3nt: TGTGCCAGCAGCCTCTCCGGACCTCTCCCCGGGGAGCTGTTTTTT; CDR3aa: CASSLSGPLPGELFF
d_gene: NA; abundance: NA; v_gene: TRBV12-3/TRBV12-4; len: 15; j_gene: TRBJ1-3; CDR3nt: TGTGCCAGCATCCTCGGGTCAGGATCTGGAAACACCATATATTTT; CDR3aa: CASILGSGSGNTIYF
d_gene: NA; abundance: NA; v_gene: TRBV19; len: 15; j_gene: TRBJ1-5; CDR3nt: TGTGCCAGTAGAAGGGCATTAGGAAGCAATCAGCCCCAGCATTTT; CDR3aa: CASRRALGSNQPQHF
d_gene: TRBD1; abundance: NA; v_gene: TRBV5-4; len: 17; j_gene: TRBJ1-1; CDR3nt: TGTGCCACCCAAGAATCCGGACAGGGTTACCTGAACACTGAAGCTTTCTTT; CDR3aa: CATQESGQGYLNTEAFF
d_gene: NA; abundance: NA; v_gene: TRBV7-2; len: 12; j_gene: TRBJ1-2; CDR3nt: TGTGCCAGCAGCTTAGAAGAGGGGCGCTACACCTTC; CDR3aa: CASSLEEGRYTF
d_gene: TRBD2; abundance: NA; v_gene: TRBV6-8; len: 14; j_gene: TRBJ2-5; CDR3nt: TGTGCCAGCAGCAAAGGTTTAGCGGGGTTGACCCAGTACTTC; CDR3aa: CASSKGLAGLTQYF
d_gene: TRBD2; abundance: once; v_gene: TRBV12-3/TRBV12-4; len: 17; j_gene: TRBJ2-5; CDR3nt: TGTGCCAGCAGCCAAGGGGAGGGCCCGACTAGCTTGGAGACCCAGTACTTC; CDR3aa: CASSQGEGPTSLETQYF
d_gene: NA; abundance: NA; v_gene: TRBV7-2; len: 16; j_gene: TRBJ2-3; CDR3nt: TGTGCCAGCAGCTGGTCAATGGCCCTAAGTTTGGATACGCAGTATTTT; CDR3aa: CASSWSMALSLDTQYF
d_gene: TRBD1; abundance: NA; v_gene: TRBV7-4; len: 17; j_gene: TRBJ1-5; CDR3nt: TGTGCCAGCAGCTTGGGGACATCAGGACAGGGCAATCAGCCCCAGCATTTT; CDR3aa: CASSLGTSGQGNQPQHF
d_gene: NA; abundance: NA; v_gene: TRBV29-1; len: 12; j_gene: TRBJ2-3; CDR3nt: TGCAGCCTAAGGACGAGGACAGATACGCAGTATTTT; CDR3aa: CSLRTRTDTQYF
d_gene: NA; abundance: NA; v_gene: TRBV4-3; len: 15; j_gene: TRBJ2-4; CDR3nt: TGCGCCAGCAGCCAAGATGGCGGGGTAGGAAACATTCAGTACTTC; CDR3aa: CASSQDGGVGNIQYF
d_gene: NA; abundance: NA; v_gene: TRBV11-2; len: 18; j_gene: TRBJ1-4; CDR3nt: TGTGCCAGCAGCTTAGAACCAACCGGGACACGGATTAATGAAAAACTGTTTTTT; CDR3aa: CASSLEPTGTRINEKLFF
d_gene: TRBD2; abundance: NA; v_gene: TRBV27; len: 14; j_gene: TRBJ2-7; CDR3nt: TGTGCCAGCAGAGTGACTAGCGGGAGGTACGAGCAGTACTTC; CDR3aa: CASRVTSGRYEQYF
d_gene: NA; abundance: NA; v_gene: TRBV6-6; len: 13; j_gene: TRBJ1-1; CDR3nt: TGTGCCAGCACGTCGTTGGGAAACACTGAAGCTTTCTTT; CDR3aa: CASTSLGNTEAFF